What follows are 17 T cell receptor beta chains derived from one specimen sequenced in a study of blood T cell repertoires in COVID-19. The assay was immunoSEQ multiplex PCR, and TCRdb's table has in-frame clones only and misses some. The sample carries 250,000 to 350,000 clones, approximately 84% recorded once. The sequenced sample consisted of peripheral blood. The receptors derive from a human donor with COVID-19, enrolled during active disease. The donor label of this sample is uncertain.

This chain links TRBV5-1 with TRBJ2-7; 9 nucleotides line up with TRBD2. V lost 7 bases, J lost 3 bases, and 11 bases stayed unmatched. The CDR3 has 15 residues. Germline V lookup: CDR1 SGHRS, CDR2 YFSETQ. CDR3 loop: CASASRLAELYEQYF. CDR3 nucleotide sequence: TGCGCCAGCGCTTCCCGACTAGCGGAGCTCTACGAGCAGTACTTC.

The CDR3 bases are TGTGCCAGCTCACCCGGGATTCACTACGAGCAGTACTTC. It yields the protein CASSPGIHYEQYF. The chain links TRBV18 to TRBJ2-7, with TRBD2 as a possible D gene (5 bases). V lost 3 bases and J 3 bases, leaving 9 bases between the germline ends. Germline CDR1 and CDR2: KGHSH and LQKENI. This CDR3 has 13 amino acids.

The chain combines TRBV19 with TRBJ1-5; D is unresolved. Germline CDR1 reads LNHDA; CDR2 reads SQIVND (reference sequence). The length of the CDR3 is 16 residues. Trimming cost V 6 bases and J 5 bases, with 20 bases left between them. The CDR3 region has the DNA TGTGCCAGTAGCAATCGATTTAGGCAGGCCGATCAGCCCCAGCATTTT. It encodes CASSNRFRQADQPQHF.

This clone was observed once. The rearrangement uses TRBV28 and TRBJ1-4; 7 bases match TRBD1. V lost 6 bases and J lost 0; bases outside the gene matches: 13. The length of the CDR3 is 18 residues. Germline V gene sequence: CDR1 MDHEN, CDR2 SYDVKM. This chain's CDR3 is CASSLIQGVVATNEKLFF. The CDR3 DNA is TGTGCCAGCAGCCTTATCCAGGGGGTCGTTGCAACTAATGAAAAACTGTTTTTT.

The chain is built from TRBV19 and TRBJ2-1, with 9 bases that match TRBD2. This CDR3 spans 15 amino acids. Germline lookup yields CDR1 LNHDA and CDR2 SQIVND (reference sequence). The V segment lost 6 bases and the J segment 1 base; nucleotides outside the gene matches: 4. The CDR3 coding sequence is TGTGCCAGTAGGACTAGCGGTTCTTCCTACAATGAGCAGTTCTTC. It translates to CASRTSGSSYNEQFF.

The rearrangement joins TRBV5-8 to TRBJ1-5; the match to TRBD1 covers 7 bases. The germline gives CDR1 SGHTS, CDR2 YDEGEE. The CDR3 covers 13 residues. V was clipped by 4 bases and J by 6 bases; unmatched bases: 4. The CDR3 DNA follows: TGTGCCAGCAGCCCCGGGACAGTTCAGCCCCAGCATTTT. It specifies CASSPGTVQPQHF. The complete variable domain, with remaining parts taken from reference TRBV5-8 and TRBJ1-5, reads EAGVTQSPTHLIKTRGQQATLRCSPISGHTSVYWYQQALGLGLQFLLWYDEGEERNRGNFPPRFSGRQFPNYSSELNVNALELEDSALYLCASSPGTVQPQHFGDGTRLSIL.

The CDR3 nucleotides are TGTGCCAGCAGTTACTCGGGGGGGCGATCCTACGAGCAGTACTTC. Translated: CASSYSGGRSYEQYF. This chain links TRBV6-5 with TRBJ2-7; TRBD2 might be the D (7 bases). The CDR3 runs 15 residues. Trimming took off 0 bases at V and 1 base at J, with 10 bases between the two ends. Germline V gene lookup returns CDR1 MNHEY and CDR2 SVGAGI.

CDR3 region: CASSLVPRGGTQETQYF. The CDR3 nucleotides are TGCGCCAGCAGCTTGGTTCCTCGCGGGGGTACCCAAGAGACCCAGTACTTC. This chain uses TRBV5-1 with TRBJ2-5, with 7 bases aligning to TRBD2. This CDR3 is built from 17 residues. Germline loops: CDR1 SGHRS, CDR2 YFSETQ. V lost 0 bases, J lost 1 base, and 9 bases stayed unmatched.

The chain uses TRBV7-2 and TRBJ1-3, with D uncertain. V shed 1 base and J shed 4 bases, with 11 bases lying between them. CDR3 length: 15 amino acids. CDR1 SGHTA and CDR2 FQGNSA come from the germline V gene. In DNA form, the CDR3 reads TGTGCCAGCAGCTTAGTTTCAGGATCAGGAAACACCATATATTTT. Translated, it gives CASSLVSGSGNTIYF. Full variable domain (missing parts from reference TRBV7-2 and TRBJ1-3): GAGVSQSPSNKVTEKGKDVELRCDPISGHTALYWYRQSLGQGLEFLIYFQGNSAPDKSGLPSDRFSAERTGGSVSTLTIQRTQQEDSAVYLCASSLVSGSGNTIYFGEGSWLTVV.

The V and J genes are TRBV18 and TRBJ1-5; D is ambiguous. The germline CDR1 and CDR2 sequences are KGHSH and LQKENI. This CDR3 comprises 14 residues. V was pared by 2 bases and J by 5 bases, with 10 bases between. This CDR3 is CASSPGFRDQPQHF. Here the CDR3 DNA reads TGTGCCAGCTCACCAGGATTTCGGGATCAGCCCCAGCATTTT.

The rearrangement joins TRBV27 to TRBJ2-7; TRBD2 matches 11 bases. Germline assignment: CDR1 MNHEY and CDR2 SMNVEV (reference sequence). The CDR3 contains 16 residues. The V and J ends lost 3 bases and 6 bases, in that order; junction bases with no gene match: 10. DNA for the CDR3: TGTGCCAGCAGTTTGGGTAGCGGGAGGGCCTCGAGCGAGCAGTACTTC. It codes for CASSLGSGRASSEQYF.

This clone appeared a single time. Other DNA sequences in this specimen translate into the identical CDR3. The chain is built from TRBV30 and TRBJ2-3; D is uncertain. Trimming took off 2 bases at V and 5 bases at J, with 5 bases between the two ends. Germline CDR1 and CDR2: GTSNPN and SVGIG (reference sequence). The CDR3 runs 11 residues. Here the CDR3 reads CAWSTGDTQYF. The CDR3 nucleotides are TGTGCCTGGAGTACGGGAGATACGCAGTATTTT.

In its sample, this clone was seen once. The chain is built from TRBV28 and TRBJ2-7; 8 positions agree with TRBD1. The germline V gene has CDR1 MDHEN and CDR2 SYDVKM. Trimming removed 3 bases from V and 3 bases from J; junction bases left unmatched: 7. The CDR3 is made up of 15 amino acids. DNA of the CDR3: TGTGCCAGCAGTTTTGTTCGGACAGGGAGCTACGAGCAGTACTTC. This codes for CASSFVRTGSYEQYF.

V gene TRBV5-1 combines with J gene TRBJ2-7; D possibly corresponds to TRBD2 (6 bases). The germline gives CDR1 SGHRS, CDR2 YFSETQ. The ends were cut back, 4 bases at V and 2 bases at J, with 16 bases in the middle. The CDR3 consists of 15 residues. CDR3 residues: CASSAGSGRPYEQYF. The CDR3 DNA reads TGCGCCAGCAGCGCGGGGTCTGGGCGGCCCTACGAGCAGTACTTC.

The gene calls are TRBV10-3 and TRBJ1-3; D is ambiguous. V was cut by 3 bases and J by 0 bases, with 3 bases left in between. Per the germline V gene, CDR1 is ENHRY and CDR2 is SYGVKD. This CDR3 spans 13 amino acids. CDR3 sequence: CAISDYSGNTIYF. Here the CDR3 DNA reads TGTGCCATCAGTGATTACTCTGGAAACACCATATATTTT.

The V and J genes are TRBV19 and TRBJ1-1; no clear D. V lost 7 bases and J lost 3, with 12 bases in between. Germline V gene sequence: CDR1 LNHDA, CDR2 SQIVND (reference sequence). This CDR3 has 13 amino acids. Written as DNA, the CDR3 is TGTGCCAGTACGACTTATCCGGACACTGAAGCTTTCTTT. This translates into CASTTYPDTEAFF.

This chain links TRBV7-9 with TRBJ2-2; 8 nucleotides agree with TRBD1. V lost 10 bases, J lost 5 bases, and 15 bases stayed unmatched. Looked up from germline, CDR1 is SEHNR and CDR2 is FQNEAQ (reference sequence). This CDR3 comprises 16 residues. Written as DNA, the CDR3 is TGTGCCACCCCTGGAACGGGACAGGAGTCTACCGGGGAGCTGTTTTTT. It yields the protein CATPGTGQESTGELFF.